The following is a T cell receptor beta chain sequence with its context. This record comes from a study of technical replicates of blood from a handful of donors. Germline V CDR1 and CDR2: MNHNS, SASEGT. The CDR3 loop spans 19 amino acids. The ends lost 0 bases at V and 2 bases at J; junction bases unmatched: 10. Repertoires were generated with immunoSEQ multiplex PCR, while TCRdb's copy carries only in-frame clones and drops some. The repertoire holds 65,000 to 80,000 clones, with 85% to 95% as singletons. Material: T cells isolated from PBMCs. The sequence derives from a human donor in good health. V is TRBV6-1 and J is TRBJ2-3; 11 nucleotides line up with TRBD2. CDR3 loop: CASSEAGGLADRFTDTQYF. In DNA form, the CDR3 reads TGTGCCAGCAGTGAAGCGGGGGGACTAGCGGACCGGTTCACAGATACGCAGTATTTT.